Included here is one T cell receptor beta chain sequence, with context. The target of this receptor is not known. No much larger clone is present one base from it, and per-base qualities are unavailable. CDR1 is given as MNHNS and CDR2 as SASEGT, both from the germline V gene. Spanning cysteine to phenylalanine, the CDR3 consists of 16 amino acids. The sequence is cut down to CDR3 DNA, 48 bases in frame from base 1. V is shortened by 3 bases, J by 4 bases, and the region joining them spans 13 bases. The CDR3 regions of human TCRbeta chains were analyzed by immunosequencing. As for the original processing: TCRs in the repertoires were matched against a reference library of SARS-CoV-2-specific TCRs that had been generated with the MIRA antigen-specificity platform. Breadth was defined as the fraction of unique TCRs that were SARS-CoV-2-associated, and depth was defined as the fraction of total T cells that were SARS-CoV-2-associated. Using the MIRA data, each spike-specific TCR was mapped to the spike region that the TCR reacts to and placed in a CD4 or CD8 class. Log10-transformed breadth and depth values were compared by one-way ANOVA with Sidak's multiple comparisons tests. The source is immuneACCESS, and TCRdb retained only in-frame sequences with V and J called. Part of the clones is not carried over; for the studies checked, unresolved V genes explain less than half of this, and the remainder is unexplained. For V, J and clone size, that table is used; D and trimming come from the DNA. The sample table shows approximately 170,000 clones, and 90% to 95% are seen once. 3.9% of the sample goes to the ten largest clones.

This sample was included in a study of T cell responses to AZD1222 COVID-19 vaccine (dated by TCRdb to the early 2020s). The study in broad terms: AZD1222 recipients whose second dose came at about 4 weeks and those whose second dose came at about 12 weeks were combined into one group, since spike-specific TCR depth and breadth did not differ between the two schedules. A total of approximately 250 trial participants underwent TCR sequencing, of whom about 210 had received two doses of AZD1222 and 26 had received two doses of the MenACWY control vaccine. Enrollment into the trials was organized by age into subgroups of 18-55, 56-69 and 70-plus years, and those subgroups contained approximately 150, 30 and 60 TCR-sequenced participants, respectively.

The time point label of this sample denotes: baseline before first vaccination. Vaccinee samples came from UK trials COV001 and COV002, including a single-blind randomized controlled phase 2/3 trial of AZD1222 (ChAdOx1 nCoV-19) in healthy adults. For TCRbeta chain sequencing, PBMC samples were collected from trial participants at day 0 and at day 28 after the second dose. Points the paper makes about the study in general: Vaccine-associated CD4 TCRs spanned the whole spike protein, with dominant responses in regions 160-218 and 743-854. Because no samples from the day 14 peak response were available, repertoires could be characterized only after the peak T cell response. The 56-69-year group was small, and its depth increase did not reach significance, likely because of low power. Conclusions about previously exposed vaccinees were limited because only six AZD1222 recipients were SARS-CoV-2 seropositive at baseline. After two AZD1222 doses, spike-specific TCR breadth and depth were significantly higher than at day 0 and than in MenACWY recipients. Most participants were white British and females outnumbered males, and the authors suggested that clonal diversity may have been underestimated. Epitopes outside the regions mutated in the B.1.351 and B.1.1.7 variants were reportedly recognized by nearly half of the unique spike-specific TCRs.

This receptor was taken from an adult in good health. Sequencing used peripheral blood, obtained on day 0 of AZD1222 vaccination. This receptor chain uses TRBV6-1 and TRBJ1-6; matching of 6 bases hints at TRBD1 as the D gene. CDR3 sequence: CASSDQGRSYNSPLHF. The DNA reads as follows: TGTGCCAGCAGTGATCAGGGGCGATCTTATAATTCACCCCTCCACTTT.